The entry that follows covers one T cell receptor beta chain sequence. Seattle patients were enrolled during active infection and followed longitudinally. Original processing notes: Estimation of nucleated cell counts relied on the amplification of reference gene primers. Sequenced by immunoSEQ multiplex PCR; TCRdb stores in-frame clones only, minus some. The V and J calls and clone size were taken over from that table, and D and trimming were inferred from the DNA. The sample includes about 330,000 clones, about 91% of them seen just once. The V and J ends lost 6 bases and 0 bases respectively, with 15 bases between them. CDR1 LNHDA and CDR2 SQIVND come from the germline V gene (reference sequence). This CDR3 spans 16 amino acids. This sample is drawn from a study of blood T cell repertoires in COVID-19. Overall study: Sample material is recorded as cDNA or gDNA derived from T cells, B-cell-depleted T cells, or PBMCs.

V gene TRBV19 combines with J gene TRBJ1-3; D uncertain. Sequenced: peripheral blood. The receptor's source is a man aged 25 to 45 with COVID-19, enrolled during active disease. The CDR3 reads CASSPRGLPSGNTIYF. Written as DNA, the CDR3 is TGTGCCAGTAGCCCGCGTGGGCTGCCCTCTGGAAACACCATATATTTT.